This T cell receptor (beta chain) was recovered during a study of shared clonotypes between healthy human individuals. Whole-study context: Ranging from 18 to 49 in age, donors were a couple of women and a few men.

Profiling relied on immunoSEQ multiplex PCR, and the TCRdb table lists in-frame clones only, not all of them. Here the sample spans just over 2,000,000 clones, 90% to 95% being singletons. The V and J ends lost 3 bases and 4 bases respectively, with 18 bases between them. Per the germline V gene, CDR1 is SEHNR and CDR2 is FQNEAQ (reference sequence). CDR3 size: 17 residues. The study enrolled healthy HIV-negative adults without recent acute infections or vaccinations as donors. Sequencing was carried out using naive CD4+ T cells sorted from blood. The sample's subset: CD45RA+ positively selected. The rearrangement joins TRBV7-9 to TRBJ1-4; D is unclear. This sequence originates from a man aged 18-30 years in good health. The CDR3 sequence is CASSLRLYDGINEKLFF. The CDR3 region has the DNA TGTGCCAGCAGCTTGCGCTTATACGACGGGATTAATGAAAAACTGTTTTTT.